This T cell receptor beta chain was found in a study of T cells in localized non-small cell lung cancer. The data were produced by immunoSEQ multiplex PCR, yet TCRdb's version contains in-frame clones alone and is incomplete. The table shows some 54,000 clones, with 60% to 85% occurring only once. V shed 4 bases and J 2 bases; nucleotides not matched to a gene: 5. CDR1 and CDR2 (germline): LNHNV, YYDKDF (reference sequence). The CDR3 totals 14 residues. Sequencing was performed on PBMCs, taken before any cancer treatment. This chain connects TRBV15 to TRBJ2-7; 7 positions match TRBD1. This receptor was taken from a woman between 40 and 69 years old with stage II lung adenocarcinoma. The CDR3 DNA reads TGTGCCACCAGCAACCGGGACAGACCCTACGAGCAGTACTTC. It codes for CATSNRDRPYEQYF.